The next 17 T cell receptor beta chains were all read from a single sample in a study of blood T cells in healthy people across ages. With a J-beta primer mix and a sample-barcoded 5' primer, a second PCR ran roughly 7 to 11 cycles. TCRdb used MiXCR to reprocess the 5' RACE reads, holding one entry per CDR3 protein. This sample has roughly 1,000,000 distinct CDR3 sequences, with approximately 25% found just once. These same data were also listed under a study on T cells of mothers and their children.

The sequenced material came from blood. These receptor sequences come from a girl aged 2 to 9 in good health.

CDR3 bases: TGTGCCAGCAGCCCCCGACGGGGGACCACACCTTTCGAGCAGTACTTC. It is translated as CASSPRRGTTPFEQYF. This chain links TRBV9 with TRBJ2-7, with D tentatively TRBD2 (6 bases). V gave up 4 bases and J gave up 6 bases, with 23 bases separating them. CDR3 size: 16 residues. The V gene's germline CDR1 is SGDLS and CDR2 YYNGEE.

The chain is built from TRBV7-9 and TRBJ1-1; 8 bases match TRBD1. Trimming at V came to 5 bases and at J to 8 bases, leaving 4 bases not matched to a gene. CDR1 and CDR2 from the germline V gene are SEHNR and FQNEAQ (reference sequence). The CDR3 consists of 12 residues. CDR3 DNA: TGTGCCAGCAGCCCAGACAGGGGAGAAGCTTTCTTT. Encoded protein: CASSPDRGEAFF.

This clonotype was detected a few times. The chain uses TRBV6-5 and TRBJ1-5, with D uncertain. The CDR3 covers 13 residues. Germline CDR1 MNHEY, CDR2 SVGAGI. V lost 2 bases and J lost 2, with 4 bases in between. CDR3 loop: CASSYQGNQPQHF. CDR3 DNA: TGTGCCAGCAGTTACCAGGGCAATCAGCCCCAGCATTTT.

This clonotype was seen only a few times. The chain uses TRBV6-1 and TRBJ2-2; tentatively, D is TRBD1 (6 bases). CDR3 length: 15 residues. The germline V gene encodes CDR1 MNHNS and CDR2 SASEGT. V was clipped by 6 bases and J by 3 bases, with 14 bases between them. This chain's CDR3 is CASSIRDTYTGELFF. The CDR3 bases are TGTGCCAGCAGCATCCGGGACACATACACCGGGGAGCTGTTTTTT.

V usage is TRBV5-1 and J usage is TRBJ2-5; TRBD1 agrees at 7 bases. After removal of 4 bases from V and 5 bases from J, the junction contained 8 bases not matched to a gene. The CDR3 sequence is 14 residues long. Per the germline V gene, CDR1 is SGHRS and CDR2 is YFSETQ. The CDR3 sequence: CASSLEGAWETQYF. CDR3 DNA sequence: TGCGCCAGCAGCCTTGAGGGGGCTTGGGAGACCCAGTACTTC.

The chain carries TRBV2 and TRBJ2-5; 8 bases agree with TRBD1. The germline V gene encodes CDR1 SNHLY and CDR2 FYNNEI. The CDR3 covers 15 residues. The V segment lost 4 bases and the J segment 5 bases; nucleotides outside the gene matches: 9. The CDR3 sequence is CASSGGTGPGETQYF. The CDR3 DNA sequence: TGTGCCAGCAGTGGGGGGACAGGTCCCGGGGAGACCCAGTACTTC.

This clonotype was seen a few times. This sequence joins TRBV9 and TRBJ2-5, with TRBD2 as a possible D gene (5 bases). CDR3 length equals 16 residues. CDR1 is SGDLS and CDR2 is YYNGEE in the germline V gene. V was cut by 3 bases and J by 2 bases, with 17 bases left in between. The CDR3 sequence: CASSASGSSVQETQYF. The DNA for the CDR3 is TGTGCCAGCAGCGCCTCGGGGAGCTCCGTGCAAGAGACCCAGTACTTC. The full variable domain, rest sourced from reference TRBV9 and TRBJ2-5, is DSGVTQTPKHLITATGQRVTLRCSPRSGDLSVYWYQQSLDQGLQFLIQYYNGEERAKGNILERFSAQQFPDLHSELNLSSLELGDSALYFCASSASGSSVQETQYFGPGTRLLVL.

In this sample, this clonotype turned up a few times. The chain uses TRBV20-1 and TRBJ2-7; tentatively, D is TRBD2 (5 bases). Germline V gene lookup returns CDR1 DFQATT and CDR2 SNEGSKA (reference sequence). Trimming removed 2 bases from V and 6 bases from J, with 17 bases in between. The CDR3 covers 14 residues. The CDR3 here is CSARREGVMREQYF. In DNA, the CDR3 is TGCAGTGCTAGACGCGAGGGAGTCATGCGCGAGCAGTACTTC.

This clonotype has a handful of counts. The rearrangement uses TRBV29-1 and TRBJ2-6, with D tentatively TRBD1 (7 bases). The CDR3 totals 15 residues. In germline, CDR1 is SQVTM, CDR2 ANQGSEA. V was shortened by 4 bases and J by 0 bases, with 10 bases between the two germline ends. The CDR3 here is CSVGRDSSGANVLTF. The CDR3 DNA sequence: TGCAGCGTTGGGAGGGACAGCTCTGGGGCCAACGTCCTGACTTTC.

The rearrangement uses TRBV29-1 and TRBJ1-1; 10 bases align to TRBD1. Trimming cost V 2 bases and J 8 bases; bases outside gene matches: 11. CDR1 is SQVTM and CDR2 is ANQGSEA in the germline V gene. This CDR3 comprises 15 residues. The CDR3 DNA reads TGCAGCGTTGAAAATGCCGGGACAGGGGATCCCGAAGCTTTCTTT. It specifies CSVENAGTGDPEAFF.

This chain uses TRBV4-2 with TRBJ2-2; 7 nucleotides match TRBD2. Per germline, CDR1 LGHNA and CDR2 YNFKEQ. This CDR3 comprises 15 residues. V lost 4 bases and J lost 7; bases outside the gene matches: 9. CDR3 DNA sequence: TGTGCCAGCAGCCGACTAGCCGTCGGGATCGGGGAGCTGTTTTTT. Residues: CASSRLAVGIGELFF.

This clonotype came up a few times. This sequence joins TRBV6-4 and TRBJ1-5; D uncertain. The CDR3 length is 13 residues. Germline loops: CDR1 MRHNA, CDR2 SNTAGT. Trimming removed 3 bases from V and 4 bases from J, with 7 bases in between. DNA of the CDR3: TGTGCCAGCAGTGAACAGCAAAATCAGCCCCAGCATTTT. This sequence encodes CASSEQQNQPQHF.

The chain is built from TRBV5-1 and TRBJ2-7; D ambiguous. V shed 1 base and J shed 7 bases, with 9 bases lying between them. CDR1 and CDR2 (germline): SGHRS, YFSETQ. This CDR3 has 12 residues. The chain's CDR3 is CASSLTGQEQYF. The CDR3 DNA reads TGCGCCAGCAGCTTGACGGGTCAAGAGCAGTACTTC.

This clonotype appeared a few times. The CDR3 loop reads CASSQVLTGSGELFF. Written as DNA, the CDR3 is TGTGCCAGCAGCCAAGTACTCACGGGTTCCGGGGAGCTGTTTTTT. The chain combines TRBV3-1 with TRBJ2-2; no reliable D call. From germline, CDR1 is LGHDT and CDR2 YNNKEL (reference sequence). This CDR3 comprises 15 residues. V was clipped by 1 base and J by 6 bases, with 12 bases between them.

V usage is TRBV20-1 and J usage is TRBJ1-5; D is perhaps TRBD1 (5 bases). The CDR3 has 15 residues. Trimming pared 0 bases from V and 5 bases from J, leaving 14 bases between. CDR1 is DFQATT and CDR2 is SNEGSKA in the germline V gene (reference sequence). This CDR3 is CSARDRDQWHQPQHF. DNA of the CDR3: TGCAGTGCTAGAGACCGGGACCAGTGGCATCAGCCCCAGCATTTT.

This clonotype occurred many times. The chain carries TRBV6-1 and TRBJ1-2, with D hard to call. Germline V gives CDR1 MNHNS, CDR2 SASEGT. Trimming shortened V by 4 bases and J by 5 bases, and 2 bases separated the two germline ends. The CDR3 is 10 residues long. The CDR3, as DNA: TGTGCCAGCAGTGGGTATGGCTACACCTTC. As protein: CASSGYGYTF.

This clonotype has more than one count but fewer than ten. In nucleotides, the CDR3 is TGTGCCAGCAGTTTATCGTCAGGGCCAAATTCACCCCTCCACTTT. It translates to CASSLSSGPNSPLHF. The chain recombines TRBV27 with TRBJ1-6, with D perhaps matching TRBD1 (5 bases). Between the trimmed V and J ends, which lost 0 bases and 7 bases, there was a span of 10 bases. Looked up from germline, CDR1 is MNHEY and CDR2 is SMNVEV (reference sequence). The CDR3 runs to 15 residues.